This T cell receptor (beta chain) was retrieved from a study of T cells after somatic rescue of genetic block. The assay was immunoSEQ multiplex PCR, and TCRdb's table has in-frame clones only and misses some. The sample has some 90,000 clones; 70% to 90% are singletons. V was pared by 6 bases and J by 3 bases, with 11 bases between. This CDR3 has 13 residues. Germline CDR1 and CDR2: SGHTA and FQGNSA. The V and J genes are TRBV7-2 and TRBJ1-2; possibly TRBD1 for D (6 bases). The sequence came from a woman aged 18-29 years. The specimen was peripheral blood mononuclear cells (PBMCs). CDR3 nucleotides: TGTGCCAGCAGTTGGACAGCGGACTATGGCTACACCTTC. Translating gives CASSWTADYGYTF. The full variable domain, rest sourced from reference TRBV7-2 and TRBJ1-2, is GAGVSQSPSNKVTEKGKDVELRCDPISGHTALYWYRQSLGQGLEFLIYFQGNSAPDKSGLPSDRFSAERTGGSVSTLTIQRTQQEDSAVYLCASSWTADYGYTFGSGTRLTVV.